Presented here are 8 T cell receptor beta chains from one specimen sequenced in a study of cytomegalovirus exposure and HLA in healthy donors. The PCR ran on 60 Vbeta and 13 Jbeta primers. The assay was immunoSEQ multiplex PCR, and TCRdb's table has in-frame clones only and misses some. The table has approximately 76,000 clones, around 80% seen once. Sequenced input: PBMCs. These TCRs come from a man aged 25-45 years in good health and CMV-seronegative.

V gene TRBV6-5 combines with J gene TRBJ2-7, with a tentative D call TRBD2 (5 bases). CDR1 and CDR2 from the germline V gene are MNHEY and SVGAGI. The germline V and J ends were trimmed by 4 bases and 3 bases, with 13 bases remaining between them. The CDR3 runs to 14 residues. CDR3 coding DNA: TGTGCCAGCAGTTCCCGGGATTCGAACTACGAGCAGTACTTC. Translation gives CASSSRDSNYEQYF.

V usage is TRBV7-2 and J usage is TRBJ2-7; TRBD2 matches 9 bases. V lost 1 base and J lost 4; bases outside the gene matches: 8. Germline CDR1 reads SGHTA; CDR2 reads FQGNSA. The CDR3 is 16 amino acids. CDR3 residues: CASSLERSSGVYEQYF. DNA of the CDR3: TGTGCCAGCAGCTTAGAGCGGTCTAGCGGGGTTTACGAGCAGTACTTC.

CDR3 amino acids: CASRKTSAGGELFF. The CDR3 region has the DNA TGTGCCAGCAGGAAGACTAGCGCGGGCGGGGAGCTGTTTTTT. The chain carries TRBV7-2 and TRBJ2-2; 8 nucleotides line up with TRBD2. V was clipped by 6 bases and J by 7 bases; unmatched bases: 7. The CDR3 is made up of 14 amino acids. Per the germline V gene, CDR1 is SGHTA and CDR2 is FQGNSA.

CDR3 loop: CASRLAGAGYNEQFF. The CDR3 nucleotides read TGTGCCAGCAGACTAGCGGGGGCCGGCTACAATGAGCAGTTCTTC. The chain recombines TRBV19 with TRBJ2-1, with 12 nucleotides matching TRBD2. The CDR3 sequence is 15 residues long. V gave up 9 bases and J gave up 3 bases; unmatched junction bases: 6. Looked up from germline, CDR1 is LNHDA and CDR2 is SQIVND (reference sequence).

The chain is built from TRBV9 and TRBJ2-2; 12 bases fit TRBD2. Germline CDR1 and CDR2: SGDLS and YYNGEE. Trimming removed 4 bases from V and 0 bases from J; junction bases left unmatched: 10. The CDR3 contains 19 residues. The CDR3 DNA follows: TGTGCCAGCAGCTCCCCTACTAGCGGGGGGCCCGCGAACACCGGGGAGCTGTTTTTT. This encodes CASSSPTSGGPANTGELFF.

This chain connects TRBV2 to TRBJ2-3; D may be TRBD2 (5 bases). Trimming left V 3 bases short and J 13 bases short, with 11 bases between. This CDR3 has 11 residues. Per the germline V gene, CDR1 is SNHLY and CDR2 is FYNNEI. Here the CDR3 DNA reads TGTGCCAGCAGTGAGGGAGCTAGCAAGTATTTT. Its translation: CASSEGASKYF.

The rearrangement joins TRBV19 to TRBJ1-5, with 8 positions matching TRBD1. CDR1 and CDR2 (germline): LNHDA, SQIVND (reference sequence). CDR3 length: 14 residues. J was trimmed by 2 bases and V by 10 bases; bases with no gene match: 7. CDR3 sequence (DNA): TGTGCCACCACGGACAGGGCCCGCAATCAGCCCCAGCATTTT. Protein product: CATTDRARNQPQHF.

The chain uses TRBV9 and TRBJ1-4; D remains unclear. The germline V gene encodes CDR1 SGDLS and CDR2 YYNGEE. V dropped 3 bases and J dropped 8 bases, with 14 bases sitting between them. This CDR3 contains 14 residues. CDR3 DNA: TGTGCCAGCAGCGCGGGAGTAGTCGACGAAAAACTGTTTTTT. It is translated as CASSAGVVDEKLFF.